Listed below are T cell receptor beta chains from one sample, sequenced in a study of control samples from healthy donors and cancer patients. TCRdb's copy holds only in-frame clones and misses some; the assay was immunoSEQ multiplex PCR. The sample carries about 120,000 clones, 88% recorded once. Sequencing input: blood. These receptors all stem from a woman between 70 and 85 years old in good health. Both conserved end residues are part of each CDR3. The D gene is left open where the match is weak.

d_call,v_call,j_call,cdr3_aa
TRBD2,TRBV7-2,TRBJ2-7,CASSLFSGEIEQYF
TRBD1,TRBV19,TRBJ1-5,CASKALGQGIDQPQHF
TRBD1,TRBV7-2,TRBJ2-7,CASSLSDRVGEQYF
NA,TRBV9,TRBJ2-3,CASSYTTDTQYF
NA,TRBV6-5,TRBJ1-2,CASTLRQINYGYTF
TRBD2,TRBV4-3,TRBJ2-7,CASSQALASGGAYEQYF
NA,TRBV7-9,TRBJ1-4,CASSLSPSRAEKLFF
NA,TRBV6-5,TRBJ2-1,CASSYLAEGLEFF
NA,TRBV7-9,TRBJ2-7,CASSLGQDYEQYF
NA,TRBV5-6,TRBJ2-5,CASSFMLLTQETQYF
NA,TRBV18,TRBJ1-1,CASSPALNTEAFF
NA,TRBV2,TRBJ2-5,CASSERTPQETQYF
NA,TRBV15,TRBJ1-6,CATSTVGGSPLHF
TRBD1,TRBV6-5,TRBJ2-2,CASIPTGGSAGELFF
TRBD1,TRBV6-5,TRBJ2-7,CASSSGTGSVSYEQYF
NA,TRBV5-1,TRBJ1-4,CASSFGGSNEKLFF
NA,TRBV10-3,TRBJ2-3,CAIKFSDTDTQYF
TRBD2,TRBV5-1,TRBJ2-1,CASSTSGANNEQFF
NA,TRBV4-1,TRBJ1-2,CASSPGQFENYGYTF
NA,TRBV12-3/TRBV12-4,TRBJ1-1,CASSPGPNTEAFF
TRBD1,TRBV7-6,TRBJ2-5,CASSLAQDRGFRVETQYF
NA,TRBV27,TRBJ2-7,CASAGNFEQYF
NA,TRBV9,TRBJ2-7,CASSVGFGGSSYEQYF
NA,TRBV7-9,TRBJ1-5,CASSLVDNQPQHF
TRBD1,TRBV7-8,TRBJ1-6,CASSLSGQGNSPLHF
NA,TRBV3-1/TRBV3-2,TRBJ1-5,CASSQVNQPQHF
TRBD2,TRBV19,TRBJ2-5,CASSINRGLGDRETQYF
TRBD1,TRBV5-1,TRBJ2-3,CASSFRDSRTDTQYF
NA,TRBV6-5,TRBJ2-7,CASSYLGTYEQYF
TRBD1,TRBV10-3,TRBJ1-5,CAIRDRGDQPQHF
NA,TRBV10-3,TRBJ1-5,CAISESWQTNQPQHF
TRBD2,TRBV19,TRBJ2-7,CASSWGTAGGGGEQYF
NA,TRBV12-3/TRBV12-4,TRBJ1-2,CASSLDFSGYTF
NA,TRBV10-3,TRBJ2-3,CAIRPGGARDTQYF
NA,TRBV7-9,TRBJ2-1,CASSPLGRARNEQFF
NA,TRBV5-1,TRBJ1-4,CASADQSTNEKLFF
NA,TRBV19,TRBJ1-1,CASSISGWDTEAFF